A selection of T cell receptor beta chains follows, all from one sample in a study of metastatic and nonmetastatic thyroid tumors. From the PCR reads, TCRdb re-called clones with MiXCR. This sample has around 6,700 clones, with approximately 35% found just once. The sequenced material came from adjacent normal tissue. These receptors were collected from a female donor with papillary thyroid cancer or a benign thyroid nodule (not recorded which). Some clones in this sample may be carry-over from other donors' samples. Each CDR3 is given with its conserved first and last residue. D genes are given only for firm matches. Clone size, where shown, is once, few, many, or a class for clones that have expanded.

d_call	j_call	clone_size	v_call	cdr3_nt	cdr3_aa
.	TRBJ1-5	.	TRBV6-1	TGTGCCAGCACCAATACGGCAGGGGCAAATCAGCCCCAGCATTTT	CASTNTAGANQPQHF
.	TRBJ1-2	few	TRBV20-1	TGCAGTGCTAGAGCTGAGGGGCGCAACTATGGCTACACCTTC	CSARAEGRNYGYTF
TRBD1	TRBJ1-6	.	TRBV27	TGTGCCAGCAGCCTGACAGGGGAGTCACCCCTCCACTTT	CASSLTGESPLHF
.	TRBJ2-7	.	TRBV5-1	TGCGCCAGCAGCTTGGCGGGACGGACAGATGCCTACGAGCAGTACTTC	CASSLAGRTDAYEQYF
.	TRBJ1-5	few	TRBV12-3/TRBV12-4	TGTGCCAGCAGTTTTGGAGTTTATAGCAATCAGCCCCAGCATTTT	CASSFGVYSNQPQHF
.	TRBJ1-4	.	TRBV3-1	TGTGCCAGCAGCCAAGGGCCTAATGAAAAACTGTTTTTT	CASSQGPNEKLFF
.	TRBJ2-7	.	TRBV5-8	TGTGCCAGCAGCTTGTCCGGAGCCACCTACGAGCAGTACTTC	CASSLSGATYEQYF
TRBD2	TRBJ2-1	.	TRBV7-6	TGTGCCAGCAGCTTAGGGATGAGTAGCGGGAAAGGAAACAATGAGCAGTTCTTC	CASSLGMSSGKGNNEQFF
TRBD2	TRBJ2-3	once	TRBV5-8	TGTGCCAGCAGCTTGGGACTAGCGGGCACAGATACGCAGTATTTT	CASSLGLAGTDTQYF
TRBD2	TRBJ2-7	.	TRBV5-1	TGCGCCAGCAGCTTGGAAGGGACTAAATCTTACGAGCAGTACTTC	CASSLEGTKSYEQYF
.	TRBJ1-1	.	TRBV28	TGTGCCAGCAGTTTTAGGATAGAACTTAACACTGAAGCTTTCTTT	CASSFRIELNTEAFF
.	TRBJ1-4	many	TRBV29-1	TGCAGCGTTGAAGAAAGGGACCCTAATGAAAAACTGTTTTTT	CSVEERDPNEKLFF
.	TRBJ2-1	.	TRBV12-3/TRBV12-4	TGTGCCAGCAGTTCCTACAATGAGCAGTTCTTC	CASSSYNEQFF
.	TRBJ2-7	.	TRBV5-1	TGCGCCAGCAGGGATTTAGCGGTCTCCTACGAGCAGTACTTC	CASRDLAVSYEQYF
.	TRBJ1-6	few	TRBV11-1	TGTGCCAGCAGCCGAGGGGGAGGGACGGATAATTCACCCCTCCACTTT	CASSRGGGTDNSPLHF
.	TRBJ1-5	.	TRBV28	TGTGCCAGCAGTTTTCAGTTTAGCAATCAGCCCCAGCATTTT	CASSFQFSNQPQHF
.	TRBJ2-1	few	TRBV12-3/TRBV12-4	TGTGCCAGCAGCCGCGCCGACAATGAGCAGTTCTTC	CASSRADNEQFF